These 8 T cell receptor beta chains came from one sample sequenced in a study of blood T cells in healthy people across ages (dated by TCRdb to 2013 to 2016). Libraries were built with 5' RACE. For sequencing, an Illumina HiSeq 2500 was employed. A second PCR of roughly 6 to 12 cycles was run with a J-beta primer mix and a sample-barcoded 5' primer. TCRdb redid the processing of the public reads, applying fastp at Q25 and MiXCR, and retained in-frame beta chains. Each record represents a unique CDR3 protein, reported with the most common genes and DNA among its rows. In this sample the table shows 1,500,000 or so distinct CDR3 sequences, approximately 59% of which occur a single time. The top ten clonotypes cover roughly 7% of the sample. Sequencing was done on a sample of blood. Source of these receptors: a man aged 18 to 29 in good health.

J is TRBJ2-1 and V is TRBV11-2, with 9 nucleotides matching TRBD1. CDR3 length: 16 amino acids. V dropped 10 bases and J dropped 1; count of bases not matched to a gene: 11. The germline gives CDR1 SGHAT, CDR2 FQNNGV. The CDR3 sequence is CANRSWDRVSYNEQFF. In nucleotides, the CDR3 is TGTGCCAACCGATCCTGGGACAGGGTGTCCTACAATGAGCAGTTCTTC.

The chain combines TRBV28 with TRBJ2-2; D remains unclear. Germline lookup yields CDR1 MDHEN and CDR2 SYDVKM. The CDR3 is made up of 12 amino acids. The V gene lost 9 bases and the J gene lost 4 bases, with 9 bases spanning the gap. The CDR3 DNA reads TGTGCCAGAAGAAAACCCACCGGGGAGCTGTTTTTT. Translation: CARRKPTGELFF.

The V and J genes are TRBV20-1 and TRBJ1-5, with D unresolved. There are 15 residues in the CDR3. V lost 0 bases and J 3 bases, leaving 12 bases between the germline ends. The germline gives CDR1 DFQATT, CDR2 SNEGSKA (reference sequence). CDR3 nucleotides: TGCAGTGCTAGAGAAGTTCCGGAGATCAATCAGCCCCAGCATTTT. Translation gives CSAREVPEINQPQHF.

This rearrangement joins TRBV12-3 or TRBV12-4 to TRBJ2-7; 8 nucleotides match TRBD1. The CDR3 runs to 15 residues. Unmatched junction bases numbered 6, after V lost 4 bases and J lost 1 base. CDR3 bases: TGTGCCAGCAGTTACAGACAGGGGCTTTCCTACGAGCAGTACTTC. This gives the protein CASSYRQGLSYEQYF.

As DNA, the CDR3 is TGTGCCACCAGTGATTTGCAACACGACCAAGAGACCCAGTACTTC. This translates into CATSDLQHDQETQYF. The J gene is TRBJ2-5, the V gene TRBV24-1; D is uncertain. Trimming cost V 0 bases and J 0 bases, with 7 bases left between them. The CDR3 is made up of 15 amino acids. CDR1 is KGHDR and CDR2 is SFDVKD in the germline V gene.

The J gene is TRBJ2-3, the V gene TRBV7-9; no definite D call. Germline loops: CDR1 SEHNR, CDR2 FQNEAQ (reference sequence). V was clipped by 1 base and J by 4 bases, with 18 bases between them. The CDR3 totals 17 residues. The CDR3, as DNA: TGTGCCAGCAGCTTAGTGGGCAGCCCGATTGGCGCAGATACGCAGTATTTT. It encodes CASSLVGSPIGADTQYF.

The chain couples TRBV12-3 or TRBV12-4 to TRBJ2-7; tentative D call: TRBD2 (6 bases). The V end was cut by 4 bases, the J end by 3 bases, with 13 bases between. The CDR3 runs 14 residues. CDR3 region: CASSSGTAHYEQYF. The CDR3 bases are TGTGCCAGCAGTTCCGGGACTGCCCACTACGAGCAGTACTTC.

This clonotype was seen only a few times. The chain is built from TRBV7-9 and TRBJ2-1; 8 nucleotides agree with TRBD2. This CDR3 has 15 amino acids. V gave up 6 bases and J gave up 2 bases; unmatched junction bases: 6. Germline assignment: CDR1 SEHNR and CDR2 FQNEAQ (reference sequence). CDR3 region: CASSPGGEPYNEQFF. For the CDR3, the DNA is TGTGCCAGCAGTCCCGGGGGGGAGCCCTACAATGAGCAGTTCTTC. The complete variable domain, with remaining parts taken from reference TRBV7-9 and TRBJ2-1, reads DTGVSQNPRHKITKRGQNVTFRCDPISEHNRLYWYRQTLGQGPEFLTYFQNEAQLEKSRLLSDRFSAERPKGSFSTLEIQRTEQGDSAMYLCASSPGGEPYNEQFFGPGTRLTVL.